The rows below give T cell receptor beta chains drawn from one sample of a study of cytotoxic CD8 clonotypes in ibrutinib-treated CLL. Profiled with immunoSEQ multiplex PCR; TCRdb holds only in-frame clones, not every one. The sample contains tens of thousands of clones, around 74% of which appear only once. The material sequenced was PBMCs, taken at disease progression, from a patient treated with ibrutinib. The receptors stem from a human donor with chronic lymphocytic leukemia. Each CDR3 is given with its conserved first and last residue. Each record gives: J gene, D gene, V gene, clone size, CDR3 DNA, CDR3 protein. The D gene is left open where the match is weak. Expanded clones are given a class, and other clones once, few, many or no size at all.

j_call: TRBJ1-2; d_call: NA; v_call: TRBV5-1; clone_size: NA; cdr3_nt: TGCGCCAGCAGCTTAGGGGTTTCCTATGGCTACACCTTC; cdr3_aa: CASSLGVSYGYTF
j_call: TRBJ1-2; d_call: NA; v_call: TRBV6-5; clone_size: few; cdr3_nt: TGTGCCAGCACTCCCGGTGGGACTCACTATGGCTACACCTTC; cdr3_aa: CASTPGGTHYGYTF
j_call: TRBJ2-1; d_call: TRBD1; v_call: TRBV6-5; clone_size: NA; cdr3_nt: TGTGCCAGCAGTTCATCCGGGACAGGCATGATCAATGAGCAGTTCTTC; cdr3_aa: CASSSSGTGMINEQFF
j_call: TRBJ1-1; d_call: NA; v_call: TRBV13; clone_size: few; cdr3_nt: TGTGCCAGCAGCTTAGCAGGGAGAGCGAACACTGAAGCTTTCTTT; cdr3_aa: CASSLAGRANTEAFF
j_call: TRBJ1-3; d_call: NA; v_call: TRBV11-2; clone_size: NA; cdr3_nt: TGTGCCAGCAGCCGCTCCGCCTACTCTGGAAACACCATATATTTT; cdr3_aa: CASSRSAYSGNTIYF
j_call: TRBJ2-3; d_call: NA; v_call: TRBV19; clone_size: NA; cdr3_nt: TGTGCCACCTCTAGAAGGGGGGATGCAGATACGCAGTATTTT; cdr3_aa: CATSRRGDADTQYF
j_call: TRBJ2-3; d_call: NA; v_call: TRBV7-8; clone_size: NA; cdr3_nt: TGTGCCAGCAGCTTAAGGAGCCCCGCCACAGATACGCAGTATTTT; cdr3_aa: CASSLRSPATDTQYF
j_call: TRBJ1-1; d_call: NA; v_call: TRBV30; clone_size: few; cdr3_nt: TGTGCCTGGAGTGTAGGGGCAGACAGGGCTTTCTTT; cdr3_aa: CAWSVGADRAFF
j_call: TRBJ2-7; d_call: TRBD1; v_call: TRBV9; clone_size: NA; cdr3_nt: TGTGCCAGCAGCGTAACCTGGACAGGGACTTACGAGCAGTACTTC; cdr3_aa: CASSVTWTGTYEQYF
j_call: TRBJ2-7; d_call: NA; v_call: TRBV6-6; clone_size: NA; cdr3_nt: TGTGCCAGCAGTTACACGACTGCAAGCCACGAGCAGTACTTC; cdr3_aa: CASSYTTASHEQYF
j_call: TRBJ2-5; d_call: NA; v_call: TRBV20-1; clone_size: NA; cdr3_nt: TGCAGTGCATCGACTGGAGAGACCCAGTACTTC; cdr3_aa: CSASTGETQYF
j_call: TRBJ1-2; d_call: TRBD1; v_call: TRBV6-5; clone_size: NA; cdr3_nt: TGTGCCAGCAGACCCGAGACAGGGGGTGGCTACACCTTC; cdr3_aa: CASRPETGGGYTF
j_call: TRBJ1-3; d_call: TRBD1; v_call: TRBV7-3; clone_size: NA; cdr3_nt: TGTGCCAGCAGCTTATCAGGGGGATATGGAAACACCATATATTTT; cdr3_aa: CASSLSGGYGNTIYF
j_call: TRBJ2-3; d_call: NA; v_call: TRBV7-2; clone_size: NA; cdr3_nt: TGTGCCAGGGTCTGGGTTGGGGCGCAGTATTTT; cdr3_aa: CARVWVGAQYF
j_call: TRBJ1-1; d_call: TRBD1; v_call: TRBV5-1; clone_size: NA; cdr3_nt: TGCGCCAGCAGCTTGGGCAGGGGGCAGACTGAAGCTTTCTTT; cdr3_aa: CASSLGRGQTEAFF
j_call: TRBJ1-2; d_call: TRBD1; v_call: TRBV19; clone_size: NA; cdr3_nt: TGTGCCAGTATTAAGGACAGGGGATCGCGTGGCTACACCTTC; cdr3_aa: CASIKDRGSRGYTF
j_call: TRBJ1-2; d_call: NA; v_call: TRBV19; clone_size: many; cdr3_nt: TGTGCCAGTAGTATATCAGGCCCCTCGGGCGGCTACACCTTC; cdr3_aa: CASSISGPSGGYTF
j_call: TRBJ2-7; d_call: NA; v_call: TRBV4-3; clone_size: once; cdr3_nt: TGCGCCAGCAGCCGCTCGCCGCACGGGACGCTAGCCTACGAGCAGTACTTC; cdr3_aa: CASSRSPHGTLAYEQYF
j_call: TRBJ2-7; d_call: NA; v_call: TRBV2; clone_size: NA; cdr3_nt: TGTGCCAGCAGACAGTCCAGGGAGCAGTACTTC; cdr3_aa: CASRQSREQYF
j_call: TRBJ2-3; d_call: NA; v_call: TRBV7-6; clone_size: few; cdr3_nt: TGTGCCAGCAGCTTAGCGCAAGGCGTCACCACAGATACGCAGTATTTT; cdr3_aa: CASSLAQGVTTDTQYF
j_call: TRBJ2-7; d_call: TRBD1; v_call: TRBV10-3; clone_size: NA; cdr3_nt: TGTGCCATCAGTAACGGACAGGGGGCAAATTACGAGCAGTACTTC; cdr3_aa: CAISNGQGANYEQYF